Sequencing of this T cell receptor beta chain was carried out in a study of OX40 agonist ivuxolimab in advanced cancers. Context from the whole study: Ivuxolimab was an agonistic, fully human IgG2 monoclonal antibody directed against OX40 (CD134), a costimulatory receptor. Intravenous ivuxolimab was administered to patients every 2 weeks at six dose levels: 0.01, 0.1, 0.3, 1.5, 3 and 10 mg/kg. Among the 52 dose-escalation patients, about 20 had hepatocellular carcinoma, around 15 melanoma, 9 renal cell carcinoma and 9 head and neck cancer. The dose-escalation cohort was roughly 80% male with a mean age of around 64 years, ranging from about 20 to 85. Prior anti-PD-1, anti-PD-L1 or anti-CTLA-4 therapy was permitted, and checkpoint inhibitors had been received by around 39% of dose-escalation patients. Three dose-escalation patients achieved partial responses, one with hepatocellular carcinoma and two with cutaneous melanoma. Peripheral TCRbeta sequencing aimed to test whether ivuxolimab altered TCR sequence diversity and caused clonal T-cell expansion. The paper covers the monotherapy dose-escalation part of the phase I ivuxolimab trial, which included N ≈ 54 patients.

CDR1 and CDR2 are drawn from the germline V gene: SGHDT, YYEEEE. The CDR3 starts with the cysteine, ends with the phenylalanine, and has 15 residues. Left in the record is the CDR3 DNA by itself, 45 bases read in frame from the first base. V drops 3 bases and J drops 10 bases, leaving 20 bases in between. For sequencing of the TCRbeta CDR3 region, genomic DNA was extracted from the sorted cells. The immunoSEQ Assay was used for sequencing of TCRbeta CDR3 regions. TCRdb's version of the immuneACCESS table is confined to in-frame rearrangements and falls short of the full clone set. An unresolved V gene accounts for under half of the shortfall where checked; the remainder is of unknown origin. This sample has tens of thousands of clones in its table, and roughly 80% of those were observed once. Approximately 10% of the sample belongs to the ten largest clones. Patients with a history of autoimmune disease or receiving systemic immunosuppression were excluded from the trial. Peripheral blood for TCR sequencing was collected from all dose cohorts at baseline, on cycle 4 day 1, and on cycle 7 day 1. Samples were obtained from an open-label, multicenter, first-in-human phase I dose-escalation trial of ivuxolimab. Adults with locally advanced or metastatic head and neck squamous cell, hepatocellular, melanoma or renal cell carcinoma were enrolled in the trial. Before TCR sequencing, CD4+ T cells and CD8+ T cells from peripheral blood were sorted into separate populations.

What the study reported, not specific to this receptor: At doses of 0.1 to 3.0 mg/kg, clonal expansion of both CD4+ and CD8+ T cells in blood was seen between baseline and week 6. In partial responders in the 0.1-3.0 mg/kg groups, normalized peripheral clonal expansion was found to be among the lowest, especially among CD8+ T cells. On average, CD8+ T cells showed more expanded clones than CD4+ T cells after ivuxolimab. Low levels of normalized T-cell clonal expansion were also seen in some patients who did not respond. The antigen specificity of the peripheral T cells that underwent clonal expansion was not determined.

In the case of this clone: No antigen is known for it. Per-base qualities were not stored, and no clone one base away is much larger.

The source is an adult with an advanced solid tumor such as melanoma, head and neck, liver or kidney cancer. The sample was CD4+ or CD8+ T cells sorted from blood, taken in a trial of the OX40 agonist ivuxolimab. The chain is assembled from TRBV5-6 and TRBJ2-1; possibly the D gene is TRBD1, per 6 matching bases. The CDR3 loop reads CASSSDPGQNQEQFF. The sequenced DNA: TGTGCCAGCAGCTCGGACCCCGGACAGAATCAAGAGCAGTTCTTC.